This note documents a single TCR beta chain sequence. The target antigen is unknown. V lost 5 bases and J 1 base, leaving 9 bases between the germline ends. The V gene's germline CDR1 is SQVTM and CDR2 ANQGSEA. The CDR3 extends over 13 amino acids. Here immunoSEQ multiplex PCR was the method, and the copy in TCRdb shows in-frame clones only, minus some. The sample records around 89,000 clones, approximately 91% being singletons. The data originate from a study of T cell responses to AZD1222 COVID-19 vaccine. Study findings and constraints: Unmutated variant regions are reportedly targeted by nearly half of spike-specific TCRs.

This sequence joins TRBV29-1 and TRBJ2-1; D call uncertain. The receptor comes from an adult in good health. Sequenced here: peripheral blood, sampled on day 0 of AZD1222 vaccination. DNA of the CDR3: TGCAGCGTTAGGGTGGGATCCTACAATGAGCAGTTCTTC. Its translation: CSVRVGSYNEQFF.